A selection of T cell receptor beta chains follows, all from one sample in a study of blood T cell repertoires in COVID-19. Only in-frame clones appear in the TCRdb table, and some are missing; sequencing was by immunoSEQ multiplex PCR. The sample has under 250,000 clones, about four fifths seen once. Sequenced material: peripheral blood. The receptors come from a woman between 50 and 59 years old with acute or convalescent COVID-19. The CDR3 runs from the conserved cysteine through the conserved F or W. A D gene is named only where the DNA matches it firmly. The listing skips clone size in some rows; elsewhere it reads once, few, many or a size class.

CDR3 length,V gene,J gene,D gene,clone size,CDR3 protein,CDR3 DNA
14,TRBV5-1,TRBJ2-1,NA,NA,CASSSRSRDNEQFF,TGCGCCAGCAGCTCCAGGTCGAGGGACAATGAGCAGTTCTTC
15,TRBV5-5,TRBJ1-3,TRBD1,NA,CASSLVGTDGNTIYF,TGTGCCAGCAGCTTGGTGGGGACAGATGGAAACACCATATATTTT
16,TRBV6-5,TRBJ2-7,TRBD2,NA,CASSYPYASGRIEQYF,TGTGCCAGCAGTTACCCCTATGCTAGCGGGAGGATCGAGCAGTACTTC
14,TRBV15,TRBJ2-1,NA,few,CATSRGGRVNEQFF,TGTGCCACCAGCAGAGGTGGCAGGGTGAATGAGCAGTTCTTC
18,TRBV5-6,TRBJ2-6,NA,NA,CASSFWDILSSGANVLTF,TGTGCCAGCAGCTTCTGGGACATATTAAGCTCTGGGGCCAACGTCCTGACTTTC
17,TRBV28,TRBJ2-3,NA,NA,CASSLPHIADSTDTQYF,TGTGCCAGCAGTTTACCCCATATAGCGGATAGCACAGATACGCAGTATTTT
10,TRBV20-1,TRBJ1-1,NA,NA,CSARGSEAFF,TGCAGTGCTAGAGGCAGTGAAGCTTTCTTT
16,TRBV27,TRBJ2-3,TRBD2,once,CASSLSRLAGLATQYF,TGTGCCAGCAGTTTATCTCGGTTAGCGGGGCTAGCTACGCAGTATTTT
16,TRBV11-2,TRBJ2-7,NA,NA,CASSILGQFGSYEQYF,TGTGCCAGCAGCATCCTTGGACAATTCGGCTCCTACGAGCAGTACTTC
14,TRBV28,TRBJ2-3,NA,NA,CASSLNSGTDTQYF,TGTGCCAGCAGTTTAAATTCGGGCACAGATACGCAGTATTTT
16,TRBV3-1/TRBV3-2,TRBJ1-2,TRBD1,NA,CASSRWTGGADYGYTF,TGTGCCAGCAGTCGGTGGACAGGGGGCGCGGACTATGGCTACACCTTC
15,TRBV28,TRBJ2-1,TRBD2,NA,CASSPPGLASNEQFF,TGTGCCAGCAGTCCACCGGGACTAGCGAGTAATGAGCAGTTCTTC
15,TRBV6-1,TRBJ1-3,NA,NA,CASSEVRTAGNTIYF,TGTGCCAGCAGTGAAGTAAGGACAGCTGGAAACACCATATATTTT
13,TRBV27,TRBJ1-1,NA,NA,CASSLYRVTEAFF,TGTGCCAGCAGTTTATACAGGGTAACTGAAGCTTTCTTT
10,TRBV20-1,TRBJ2-1,TRBD2,NA,CSARSGVQFF,TGCAGTGCACGGAGCGGGGTGCAGTTCTTC
15,TRBV7-9,TRBJ2-7,TRBD1,NA,CASSLGGTGGYEQYF,TGTGCCAGCAGCTTAGGAGGGACAGGGGGCTACGAGCAGTACTTC
16,TRBV28,TRBJ1-1,NA,NA,CASSAFEGTRNTEAFF,TGTGCCAGCAGCGCTTTCGAGGGTACGAGGAACACTGAAGCTTTCTTT
16,TRBV24-1,TRBJ2-2,NA,once,CATKPAGALGTGELFF,TGTGCCACTAAACCGGCAGGCGCCTTGGGCACCGGGGAGCTGTTTTTT
17,TRBV24-1,TRBJ2-2,TRBD1,once,CATSEPQGQGNTGELFF,TGTGCCACCAGTGAGCCCCAAGGACAGGGGAACACCGGGGAGCTGTTTTTT
17,TRBV11-3,TRBJ1-4,TRBD1,NA,CASSSLPGQGQNEKLFF,TGTGCCAGCAGCTCCCTCCCAGGACAGGGCCAAAATGAAAAACTGTTTTTT
16,TRBV5-1,TRBJ2-3,TRBD2,NA,CASSLVPAGATDTQYF,TGCGCCAGCAGCTTGGTCCCGGCGGGAGCTACAGATACGCAGTATTTT
14,TRBV27,TRBJ2-3,NA,NA,CASRGTSVTDTQYF,TGTGCCAGCAGGGGGACTTCCGTAACAGATACGCAGTATTTT
14,TRBV27,TRBJ2-6,TRBD1,NA,CASSFRTGGNVLTF,TGTGCCAGCAGTTTCCGGACAGGGGGTAACGTCCTGACTTTC
15,TRBV27,TRBJ1-2,NA,NA,CASSPSPGGNYGYTF,TGTGCCAGCAGTCCCTCCCCGGGGGGGAACTATGGCTACACCTTC
14,TRBV2,TRBJ2-1,TRBD2,NA,CASSVGGVLNEQFF,TGTGCCAGCAGTGTCGGGGGGGTGTTAAATGAGCAGTTCTTC
14,TRBV7-3,TRBJ2-4,NA,NA,CASSPTVRDGIQYF,TGTGCCAGCAGCCCCACGGTGCGGGACGGCATTCAGTACTTC
17,TRBV19,TRBJ2-5,TRBD2,NA,CASSRILAGRSQETQYF,TGTGCCAGTAGTCGAATTCTAGCGGGTAGAAGCCAAGAGACCCAGTACTTC
17,TRBV14,TRBJ2-7,TRBD2,once,CASSPGSQRGSSYEQYF,TGTGCCAGCAGCCCTGGATCCCAGCGGGGGAGCTCCTACGAGCAGTACTTC
12,TRBV6-5,TRBJ1-5,TRBD1,NA,CASSTGDQPQHF,TGTGCCAGTTCCACAGGGGATCAGCCCCAGCATTTT
20,TRBV28,TRBJ2-3,TRBD2,few,CASSFSGLAGGPSGTDTQYF,TGTGCCAGCAGTTTTTCGGGACTAGCGGGAGGGCCTTCGGGCACAGATACGCAGTATTTT
15,TRBV3-1/TRBV3-2,TRBJ1-1,TRBD1,NA,CASSPRQGGGTEAFF,TGTGCCAGCAGCCCTCGACAGGGAGGAGGCACTGAAGCTTTCTTT
17,TRBV5-5,TRBJ2-3,NA,NA,CASSLDRDYVNTDTQYF,TGTGCCAGCAGCTTGGACAGGGACTACGTCAACACAGATACGCAGTATTTT
13,TRBV28,TRBJ2-7,TRBD1,NA,CASSLDRGYEQYF,TGTGCCAGCAGTCTCGACAGGGGCTACGAGCAGTACTTC
15,TRBV27,TRBJ2-1,NA,NA,CASTHTGLIYNEQFF,TGTGCCAGCACCCATACAGGGTTAATCTACAATGAGCAGTTCTTC
13,TRBV6-5,TRBJ2-5,TRBD1,NA,CASSYGQEETQYF,TGTGCCAGCAGTTACGGACAGGAAGAGACCCAGTACTTC
16,TRBV16,TRBJ2-3,NA,once,CASSQHGDSLTNTQYF,TGTGCCAGCAGCCAACATGGGGACTCCCTCACCAATACGCAGTATTTT
15,TRBV6-5,TRBJ1-2,NA,NA,CASSYGTGIFYGYTF,TGTGCCAGCAGTTACGGTACAGGGATATTTTATGGCTACACCTTC
16,TRBV7-3,TRBJ2-2,TRBD2,NA,CASSSATSGNTGELFF,TGTGCCAGCAGCTCCGCGACTAGCGGGAACACCGGGGAGCTGTTTTTT